This T cell receptor beta chain was profiled in a study of shared clonotypes between healthy human individuals. Points from the study as a whole: Sequencing of the sorted subsets was shown by rarefaction to be incomplete despite large depth.

Cells designated naive CD8 were CD45RO-negative and were positively selected for CCR7, with terminally differentiated effector memory CD45RA+ cells excluded. Measured with immunoSEQ multiplex PCR; TCRdb has only the in-frame clones, and not every one. The sample has about 1,800,000 clones, about 95% seen once; the top ten hold roughly 1%. In regard to this clone: What it binds is unknown.

What was sequenced was naive CD8+ T cells sorted from blood. The source of this sequence is a man in his late teens or twenties in good health.

CDR3 nucleotides: TGTGCCTGTGCCCCGACAGGGATGAGGATTGACGAGCAGTACTTC. Its translation: CACAPTGMRIDEQYF. The chain carries TRBV30 and TRBJ2-7; 7 nucleotides line up with TRBD1. This CDR3 is 15 amino acids long. J gave up 5 bases and V 6 bases, and 16 bases lay outside the gene matches. Germline loops: CDR1 GTSNPN, CDR2 SVGIG (reference sequence).